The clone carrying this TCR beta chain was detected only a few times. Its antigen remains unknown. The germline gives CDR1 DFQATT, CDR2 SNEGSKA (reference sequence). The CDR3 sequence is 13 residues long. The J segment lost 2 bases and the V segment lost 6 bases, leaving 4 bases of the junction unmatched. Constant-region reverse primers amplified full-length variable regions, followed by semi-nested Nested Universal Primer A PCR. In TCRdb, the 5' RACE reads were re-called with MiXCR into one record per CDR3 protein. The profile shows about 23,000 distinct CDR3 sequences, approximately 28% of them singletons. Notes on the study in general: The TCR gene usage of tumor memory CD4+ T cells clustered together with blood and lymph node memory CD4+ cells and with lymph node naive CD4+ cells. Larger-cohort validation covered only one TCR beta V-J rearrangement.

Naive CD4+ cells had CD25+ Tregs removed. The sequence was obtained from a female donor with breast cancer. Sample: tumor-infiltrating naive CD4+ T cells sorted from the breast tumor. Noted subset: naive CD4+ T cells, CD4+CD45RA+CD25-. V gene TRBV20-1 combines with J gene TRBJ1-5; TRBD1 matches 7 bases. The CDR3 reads CSAGDSGNQPQHF. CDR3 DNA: TGCAGTGCGGGGGACAGTGGCAATCAGCCCCAGCATTTT.